Each of the 29 T cell receptor beta chains below was sequenced from the same sample in a study of blood T cell repertoires in COVID-19. Sequencing was performed with immunoSEQ multiplex PCR; in TCRdb, only in-frame clones are kept and a portion is missing. The top ten hold roughly 15% of the sample, which has around 100,000 clones, 87% seen once. Sample: peripheral blood. These receptors were taken from a man aged 50 to 59 with acute or convalescent COVID-19.

This rearrangement joins TRBV19 to TRBJ2-1, with 11 nucleotides matching TRBD2. This CDR3 has 15 amino acids. After removal of 9 bases from V and 4 bases from J, the junction contained 8 bases not matched to a gene. CDR1 LNHDA and CDR2 SQIVND come from the germline V gene (reference sequence). CDR3 in amino acids: CASQPGLAVYNEQFF. The CDR3 DNA is TGTGCCAGCCAACCGGGACTAGCGGTATACAATGAGCAGTTCTTC.

The chain recombines TRBV5-1 with TRBJ2-3, with 8 bases aligning to TRBD2. Germline values: CDR1 SGHRS, CDR2 YFSETQ. This CDR3 has 16 residues. The ends lost 0 bases at V and 0 bases at J; junction bases unmatched: 3. CDR3 in amino acids: CASSLGTSSSTDTQYF. For the CDR3, the DNA is TGCGCCAGCAGCTTGGGGACTAGCTCTAGCACAGATACGCAGTATTTT.

This clone was seen only once. CDR3 DNA: TGTGCCAGCAGTGAACTTAGCAGGACTAATGAGCAGTTCTTC. This sequence encodes CASSELSRTNEQFF. The rearrangement links TRBV2 to TRBJ2-1, with D possibly being TRBD2 (5 bases). This CDR3 has 14 amino acids. Germline loops: CDR1 SNHLY, CDR2 FYNNEI. Trimming stripped 2 bases from V and 7 bases from J, with 12 bases between.

The gene calls are TRBV12-3 or TRBV12-4 and TRBJ2-3, with a weak D call TRBD1 (5 bases). CDR3 length: 10 residues. V dropped 10 bases and J dropped 6 bases, with 8 bases sitting between them. The CDR3 region is CATAGDTQYF. The CDR3 region has the DNA TGTGCCACCGCAGGGGATACGCAGTATTTT.

The gene calls are TRBV18 and TRBJ2-1; D possibly corresponds to TRBD1 (5 bases). This CDR3 has 13 amino acids. The germline gives CDR1 KGHSH, CDR2 LQKENI. The germline V and J ends were trimmed by 4 bases and 8 bases, with 12 bases remaining between them. DNA of the CDR3: TGTGCCAGCTCACTAAAAAGGGGCCATGAGCAGTTCTTC. Translation gives CASSLKRGHEQFF.

This chain uses TRBV9 with TRBJ2-2, with 16 bases identical to TRBD2. V gave up 3 bases and J gave up 4 bases; unmatched junction bases: 6. This CDR3 has 18 amino acids. CDR1 and CDR2 from the germline V gene are SGDLS and YYNGEE. DNA for the CDR3: TGTGCCAGCAGCGCCCCGGGACTAGCGGGAGGGGGCACCGGGGAGCTGTTTTTT. Translation: CASSAPGLAGGGTGELFF.

The genes are TRBV6-5 and TRBJ1-1; no clear D. With 0 bases removed from V and 7 bases from J, the gap between germline ends came to 6 bases. Germline V gene sequence: CDR1 MNHEY, CDR2 SVGAGI. The CDR3 loop spans 12 amino acids. The CDR3 nucleotides are TGTGCCAGCAGTTACTCGAGCCTTGAAGCTTTCTTT. Translated, it gives CASSYSSLEAFF.

The chain recombines TRBV2 with TRBJ2-1, with D tentatively TRBD1 (6 bases). Trimming stripped 7 bases from V and 9 bases from J, with 13 bases between. The CDR3 consists of 12 residues. The germline gives CDR1 SNHLY, CDR2 FYNNEI. The CDR3 DNA reads as TGTGCCAGCACGAGGGGGATCGGTGAGCAGTTCTTC. This sequence encodes CASTRGIGEQFF.

The chain is built from TRBV28 and TRBJ2-7, with a possible D match to TRBD2 (5 bases). The germline CDR1 and CDR2 sequences are MDHEN and SYDVKM. V lost 7 bases, J lost 1 base, and 14 bases lay in between. The CDR3 totals 14 residues. The CDR3 spells CASTPGGSSYEQYF. DNA of the CDR3: TGTGCCAGCACCCCAGGAGGCAGTTCCTACGAGCAGTACTTC.

This rearrangement joins TRBV5-1 to TRBJ2-1; 10 bases agree with TRBD1. The CDR3 covers 16 residues. Germline values: CDR1 SGHRS, CDR2 YFSETQ. The ends lost 5 bases at V and 7 bases at J; junction bases unmatched: 12. CDR3 nucleotides: TGCGCCAGCAGACCAACTCCGGGACAGGGGCAGAATGAGCAGTTCTTC. Encoded protein: CASRPTPGQGQNEQFF.

The chain joins TRBV20-1 to TRBJ2-2; TRBD2 matches at 11 bases. V shed 3 bases, J shed 2 bases, and the junction held 5 bases outside the gene matches. Germline values: CDR1 DFQATT, CDR2 SNEGSKA (reference sequence). This CDR3 is 16 amino acids long. CDR3 sequence (DNA): TGCAGTGCTAGTACTAGCGGGAGAGCTAACACCGGGGAGCTGTTTTTT. Encoded protein: CSASTSGRANTGELFF.

This sequence joins TRBV6-5 and TRBJ1-1; TRBD1 might be the D (5 bases). Per the germline V gene, CDR1 is MNHEY and CDR2 is SVGAGI. The CDR3 is made up of 13 amino acids. Trimming removed 10 bases from V and 1 base from J, with 13 bases in between. For the CDR3, the DNA is TGTGCCACCCGTTGGGGCAGGAACACTGAAGCTTTCTTT. This translates into CATRWGRNTEAFF.

The rearrangement joins TRBV20-1 to TRBJ2-4; no definite D call. The germline CDR1 and CDR2 sequences are DFQATT and SNEGSKA (reference sequence). Trimming took off 3 bases at V and 0 bases at J, with 6 bases between the two ends. This CDR3 is 13 amino acids long. The CDR3 protein is CSASDLAKNIQYF. CDR3 nucleotides: TGCAGTGCTAGTGATCTAGCCAAAAACATTCAGTACTTC.

This chain joins TRBV5-8 and TRBJ1-2; TRBD1 is a possible D gene (5 bases). Trimming pared 1 base from V and 2 bases from J, leaving 12 bases between. Germline CDR1 reads SGHTS; CDR2 reads YDEGEE. The CDR3 length is 15 residues. The CDR3: CASSLRGQSNYGYTF. CDR3 coding DNA: TGTGCCAGCAGCTTGAGGGGCCAGAGCAACTATGGCTACACCTTC.

The V call is TRBV7-6, the J call TRBJ1-1; no reliable D call. This CDR3 is built from 13 residues. CDR1 is SGHVS and CDR2 is FNYEAQ in the germline V gene. The V end lost 0 bases, the J end lost 7 bases, and 9 bases lay between the germline ends. The CDR3 sequence is CASSLARDYEAFF. In nucleotides, the CDR3 is TGTGCCAGCAGCTTAGCGCGGGATTATGAAGCTTTCTTT.

The rearrangement joins TRBV11-2 to TRBJ2-1; D is unclear. Germline V gene sequence: CDR1 SGHAT, CDR2 FQNNGV. Trimming cost V 0 bases and J 5 bases, with 14 bases left between them. This CDR3 contains 16 residues. The CDR3 sequence: CASSLDHFGPHNEQFF. CDR3 in DNA: TGTGCCAGCAGCTTAGATCATTTTGGCCCTCACAATGAGCAGTTCTTC.

The V call is TRBV5-1, the J call TRBJ2-7; D gene unclear. The germline V gene has CDR1 SGHRS and CDR2 YFSETQ. The CDR3 is made up of 13 amino acids. Trimming pared 0 bases from V and 6 bases from J, leaving 10 bases between. CDR3 bases: TGCGCCAGCAGCTTGGCGGCTGCAGGCGAGCAGTACTTC. Its translation is CASSLAAAGEQYF. Full variable domain (missing parts from reference TRBV5-1 and TRBJ2-7): KAGVTQTPRYLIKTRGQQVTLSCSPISGHRSVSWYQQTPGQGLQFLFEYFSETQRNKGNFPGRFSGRQFSNSRSEMNVSTLELGDSALYLCASSLAAAGEQYFGPGTRLTVT.

The CDR3 sequence is CSVEQGYTF. Written as DNA, the CDR3 is TGCAGCGTTGAACAGGGCTACACCTTC. V is TRBV29-1 and J is TRBJ1-2; D not resolved. Trimming took off 2 bases at V and 8 bases at J, with 3 bases between the two ends. The CDR3 length is 9 residues. CDR1 SQVTM and CDR2 ANQGSEA come from the germline V gene.

The gene calls are TRBV6-5 and TRBJ1-1, with 9 nucleotides matching TRBD1. CDR1 MNHEY and CDR2 SVGAGI come from the germline V gene. V lost 7 bases, J lost 5 bases, and 8 bases stayed unmatched. This CDR3 has 14 amino acids. In DNA form, the CDR3 reads TGTGCCAGCACCGAACAGGGGGCGGAGACTGAAGCTTTCTTT. This gives the protein CASTEQGAETEAFF.

The chain employs TRBV3-1 (or the pseudogene TRBV3-2) and TRBJ2-5, with D possibly being TRBD2 (6 bases). Germline V CDR1 and CDR2: LGHDT, YNNKEL (reference sequence). V lost 1 base, J lost 5 bases, and 20 bases lay in between. The CDR3 is 17 amino acids. The CDR3 DNA reads TGTGCCAGCAGCCAAGGGGAGCGGCGGGGCTTCGGGGAGACCCAGTACTTC. Protein sequence: CASSQGERRGFGETQYF.

The rearrangement joins TRBV20-1 to TRBJ2-1; D ambiguous. There are 11 residues in the CDR3. The ends were cut back, 3 bases at V and 6 bases at J, with 6 bases in the middle. Per germline, CDR1 DFQATT and CDR2 SNEGSKA (reference sequence). CDR3 sequence reads: CSASGSNEQFF. The CDR3 DNA reads TGCAGTGCTAGTGGCAGCAATGAGCAGTTCTTC.

V usage is TRBV6-5 and J usage is TRBJ1-6; 7 positions match TRBD1. V shed 5 bases and J 6 bases; nucleotides not matched to a gene: 7. The CDR3 has 15 residues. In germline, CDR1 is MNHEY, CDR2 SVGAGI. The CDR3 is CASSPPGQTNSPLHF. CDR3 nucleotides: TGTGCCAGCAGTCCGCCGGGACAGACTAATTCACCCCTCCACTTT.

V gene TRBV5-1 combines with J gene TRBJ1-4; weak D call: TRBD1 (6 bases). CDR1 is SGHRS and CDR2 is YFSETQ in the germline V gene. CDR3 length: 16 residues. The V end lost 1 base, the J end lost 4 bases, and 14 bases lay between the germline ends. The CDR3 DNA is TGCGCCAGCAGCTTGAGCCTCCAGGGGTATAATGAAAAACTGTTTTTT. This sequence encodes CASSLSLQGYNEKLFF.

The chain is built from TRBV28 and TRBJ2-5; weak D call: TRBD2 (6 bases). Germline V gives CDR1 MDHEN, CDR2 SYDVKM. The V and J ends lost 2 bases and 7 bases respectively, with 14 bases between them. The CDR3 runs to 14 residues. CDR3 sequence reads: CASSLGTRPSTQYF. The CDR3 DNA sequence: TGTGCCAGCAGTTTAGGGACTCGCCCTTCGACCCAGTACTTC.

The rearrangement links TRBV6-5 to TRBJ2-7; 9 bases fit TRBD2. V shed 0 bases, J shed 2 bases, and the junction held 5 bases outside the gene matches. CDR1 and CDR2 from the germline V gene are MNHEY and SVGAGI. The CDR3 spans 16 residues. The CDR3 sequence is CASSYSGLATTYEQYF. The CDR3 nucleotides read TGTGCCAGCAGTTACTCTGGACTAGCGACAACCTACGAGCAGTACTTC.

V usage is TRBV10-3 and J usage is TRBJ2-3; maybe TRBD1 (6 bases). The CDR3 consists of 16 residues. V was pared by 3 bases and J by 0 bases, with 13 bases between. Looked up from germline, CDR1 is ENHRY and CDR2 is SYGVKD. CDR3 sequence: CAISDPLTGSTDTQYF. The CDR3 DNA is TGTGCCATCAGTGACCCCTTGACAGGAAGCACAGATACGCAGTATTTT.

The rearrangement links TRBV4-1 to TRBJ2-1; 7 bases map to TRBD2. This CDR3 spans 18 amino acids. Per the germline V gene, CDR1 is MGHRA and CDR2 is YSYEKL. V dropped 4 bases and J dropped 9; count of bases not matched to a gene: 21. CDR3 in DNA: TGCGCCAGCAGCCCAGAGGGGTGGGGCGGGAGATCCCTCCGTGAGCAGTTCTTC. This encodes CASSPEGWGGRSLREQFF.

The chain couples TRBV30 to TRBJ2-1; TRBD2 is a possible D gene (6 bases). The V end lost 3 bases, the J end lost 3 bases, and 12 bases lay between the germline ends. The length of the CDR3 is 14 residues. Germline assignment: CDR1 GTSNPN and CDR2 SVGIG (reference sequence). For the CDR3, the DNA is TGTGCCTGGAGCTGGAGGGCCCTCTACAATGAGCAGTTCTTC. It is translated as CAWSWRALYNEQFF.

The chain is built from TRBV27 and TRBJ2-7; D might be TRBD1 (6 bases). CDR1 and CDR2 from the germline V gene are MNHEY and SMNVEV (reference sequence). V lost 2 bases and J lost 3, with 14 bases in between. The CDR3 sequence is 15 residues long. CDR3 nucleotides: TGTGCCAGCAGTTTAAGGCAGGGGAAAAACTACGAGCAGTACTTC. Its protein product is CASSLRQGKNYEQYF.